The clone carrying this TCR beta chain was detected only a few times. The length of the CDR3 is 15 residues. The V and J ends lost 5 bases and 2 bases respectively, with 12 bases between them. Germline assignment: CDR1 SEHNR and CDR2 FQNEAQ (reference sequence). These data come from a study of blood T cell repertoires in COVID-19. Here immunoSEQ multiplex PCR was the method, and the copy in TCRdb shows in-frame clones only, minus some. The table has a few hundred thousand clones, 85% seen once. This sequence joins TRBV7-9 and TRBJ2-2; no clear D gene. Sequenced material: peripheral blood. This TCR came from a woman between 18 and 29 years old with acute or convalescent COVID-19. CDR3 in DNA: TGTGCCAGCAGCCCAATGGCAGGAAACACCGGGGAGCTGTTTTTT. Protein sequence: CASSPMAGNTGELFF. Filled out from reference TRBV7-9 and TRBJ2-2, the complete variable domain reads DTGVSQNPRHKITKRGQNVTFRCDPISEHNRLYWYRQTLGQGPEFLTYFQNEAQLEKSRLLSDRFSAERPKGSFSTLEIQRTEQGDSAMYLCASSPMAGNTGELFFGEGSRLTVL.